Shown below are 20 T cell receptor beta chains from a single sample sequenced in a study of T cells expressing NK-cell markers. TCRdb reworked the 5' RACE reads into one entry per CDR3 protein, no DNA. The sample shows about 260,000 distinct CDR3 sequences, and about 4% sits with its ten largest clones. The sample taken for sequencing was blood T cells: a sorted CD56 or NKG2C T cell subset, CD4+ or CD8+ T cells, or bulk PBMC T cells (not recorded which). These TCRs come from a woman between 18 and 75 years old in good health.

This rearrangement joins TRBV7-9 to TRBJ1-2; TCRdb outputs TRBD1, but without DNA this stays unchecked. CDR1 and CDR2 (germline): SEHNR, FQNEAQ (reference sequence). The CDR3 covers 16 residues. The CDR3 here is CASSPSRQGPTGGYTF.

The chain links TRBV9 to TRBJ2-1. The CDR3 is made up of 12 amino acids. Germline assignment: CDR1 SGDLS and CDR2 YYNGEE. CDR3: CASRTDENEQFF.

The gene calls are TRBV10-3 and TRBJ2-4; TCRdb outputs TRBD1, but without DNA this stays unchecked. The CDR3 consists of 15 residues. The germline V gene has CDR1 ENHRY and CDR2 SYGVKD. CDR3 amino acids: CAISGGDLAKNIQYF.

This chain's CDR3 is CASSLGAGGLETQYF. This chain connects TRBV5-1 to TRBJ2-5; with no DNA, the TCRdb D assignment of TRBD1 cannot be verified. The CDR3 extends over 15 amino acids. CDR1 is SGHRS and CDR2 is YFSETQ in the germline V gene.

The chain links TRBV5-1 to TRBJ2-4; the TRBD1 assignment by TCRdb is unverifiable without DNA. Germline-derived CDR1 and CDR2 are SGHRS and YFSETQ. This CDR3 spans 15 amino acids. Here the CDR3 reads CASSSGTGGGNIQYF. The entire variable domain, with the rest obtained from reference TRBV5-1 and TRBJ2-4, is as follows: KAGVTQTPRYLIKTRGQQVTLSCSPISGHRSVSWYQQTPGQGLQFLFEYFSETQRNKGNFPGRFSGRQFSNSRSEMNVSTLELGDSALYLCASSSGTGGGNIQYFGAGTRLSVL.

The gene calls are TRBV25-1 and TRBJ1-2; TCRdb calls TRBD1, which cannot be checked without DNA. Germline V gene data show CDR1 as MGHDK and CDR2 as SYGVNS. The CDR3 runs to 13 residues. CDR3 in amino acids: CASSESGTGGISF.

V usage is TRBV27 and J usage is TRBJ2-7; as DNA is missing, the TRBD1 call by TCRdb cannot be tested. Germline V gene data show CDR1 as MNHEY and CDR2 as SMNVEV (reference sequence). CDR3 length: 14 residues. The CDR3 region is CASRSGDRAHEQYF.

This sequence joins TRBV12-3 or TRBV12-4 and TRBJ2-1; the D call from TCRdb, TRBD2, cannot be confirmed without DNA. This CDR3 is built from 16 residues. The CDR3 is CASRLALLGGSNEQFF.

The genes are TRBV6-2 or TRBV6-3 and TRBJ1-1; the TCRdb D gene call, TRBD1, has no DNA to confirm it. Germline CDR1 is MNHEY and CDR2 is SVGEGT. The CDR3 has 14 residues. CDR3 protein: CLTQGDLLNTEAFF.

The V gene is TRBV6-1, the J gene TRBJ2-2; TCRdb lists TRBD1, though no DNA is available to test this call. Germline loops: CDR1 MNHNS, CDR2 SASEGT. This CDR3 spans 15 amino acids. The CDR3 is CASTPRYRGAGELFF.

The V call is TRBV29-1, the J call TRBJ1-4; TCRdb returns TRBD1, unconfirmable since there is no DNA. CDR3 length: 13 residues. The V gene's germline CDR1 is SQVTM and CDR2 ANQGSEA. The CDR3 loop is CSVAPGGNEKLFF.

This chain connects TRBV4-3 to TRBJ1-1; TCRdb selects TRBD1, and the lack of DNA leaves this call unchecked. This CDR3 contains 14 residues. Germline V gene sequence: CDR1 LGHNA, CDR2 YSLEER. The CDR3 spells CASSQDGTSEEAFF.

The rearrangement links TRBV9 to TRBJ1-6; the TRBD1 assignment by TCRdb is unverifiable without DNA. Germline CDR1 reads SGDLS; CDR2 reads YYNGEE. The CDR3 has 13 residues. CDR3 region: CASSVGGNSPLHF.

CDR3: CASSEQGKSQPQHF. The chain links TRBV28 to TRBJ1-5; checking the TCRdb D call of TRBD1 is not possible without DNA. This CDR3 has 14 residues. Looked up from germline, CDR1 is MDHEN and CDR2 is SYDVKM.

This chain joins TRBV20-1 and TRBJ2-1. The CDR3 is 14 residues long. Germline assignment: CDR1 DFQATT and CDR2 SNEGSKA (reference sequence). CDR3 sequence: CSAYRQQPYNEQFF.

The V call is TRBV20-1, the J call TRBJ1-1; the D gene TCRdb calls, TRBD1, cannot be checked with no DNA. This CDR3 has 14 amino acids. Per the germline V gene, CDR1 is DFQATT and CDR2 is SNEGSKA (reference sequence). CDR3 in amino acids: CSAVRGSLNTEAFF.

The chain recombines TRBV15 with TRBJ2-2. Germline lookup yields CDR1 LNHNV and CDR2 YYDKDF (reference sequence). The CDR3 is made up of 15 amino acids. The CDR3 sequence is CATSRDRHNTGELFF.

V usage is TRBV28 and J usage is TRBJ2-7. This CDR3 spans 15 amino acids. The germline CDR1 and CDR2 sequences are MDHEN and SYDVKM. The CDR3 here is CASSKTAGTPYEQYF.

The chain joins TRBV6-2 or TRBV6-3 to TRBJ2-5; TCRdb calls TRBD1, which cannot be checked without DNA. The CDR3 has 14 amino acids. Germline loops: CDR1 MNHEY, CDR2 SVGEGT. The CDR3 sequence is CASSYWSGRETQYF.

The V and J genes are TRBV6-5 and TRBJ1-1. The CDR3 spans 11 residues. Germline lookup yields CDR1 MNHEY and CDR2 SVGAGI. This CDR3 reads CATSYGGKAFF.